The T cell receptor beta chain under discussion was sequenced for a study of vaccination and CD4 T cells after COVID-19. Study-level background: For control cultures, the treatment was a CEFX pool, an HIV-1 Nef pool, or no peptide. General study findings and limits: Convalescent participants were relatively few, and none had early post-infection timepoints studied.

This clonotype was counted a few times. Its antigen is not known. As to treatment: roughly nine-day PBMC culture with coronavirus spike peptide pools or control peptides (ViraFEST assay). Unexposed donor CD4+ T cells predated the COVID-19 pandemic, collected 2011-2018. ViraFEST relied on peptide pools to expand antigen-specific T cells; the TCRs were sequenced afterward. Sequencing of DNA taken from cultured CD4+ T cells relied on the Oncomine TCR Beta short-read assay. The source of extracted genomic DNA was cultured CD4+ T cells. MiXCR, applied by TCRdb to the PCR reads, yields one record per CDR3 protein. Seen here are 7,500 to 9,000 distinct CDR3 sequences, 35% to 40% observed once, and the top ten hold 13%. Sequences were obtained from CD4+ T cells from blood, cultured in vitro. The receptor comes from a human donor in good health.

CDR3 nucleotide sequence: TGTGCCAGCAGTTCACCCTTCGACAGTAATGCTCAGCCCCAGCATTTT. Translating it yields CASSSPFDSNAQPQHF. The chain employs TRBV6-2 or TRBV6-3 and TRBJ1-5; possibly TRBD1 for D (5 bases). CDR3 size: 16 residues. Germline V gene data show CDR1 as MNHEY and CDR2 as SVGEGT. Trimming took 4 bases from V and 6 from J, leaving 19 bases between them.